The TCR beta chain under discussion was sequenced for a study of cytomegalovirus exposure and HLA in healthy donors (dated 2017 in TCRdb). Some background on the complete study: According to a later analysis, the 110 or so validation repertoires were produced on the same platform as the approximately 610 repertoires of the first cohort. Besides the first cohort of around 670 subjects, a separate validation cohort made up of over 95 different subjects was used. High-throughput TCR immunosequencing, statistical association of individual TCRs with disease status, and machine learning were combined to predict cytomegalovirus infection status. The study was designed to test whether signatures of past pathogen exposure could be identified by cataloging public T cell receptors.

Findings and caveats that apply to the study as a whole: Subsequent analysis determined that TCRs grouped into clusters in the first cohort also showed a tendency toward co-occurrence across the approximately 110 validation repertoires, and 90% to 95% of cluster scores exceeded 0. Across donors, most TCR sequences were observed very rarely, whereas some public TCRs were present in many individuals. In vitro tests confirmed that a few of the cytomegalovirus-associated TCR beta chains recognize cytomegalovirus antigens. The authors suggested that the approach could potentially be generalized to other disease states and immunological phenotypes. The classifier was reported to diagnose cytomegalovirus status with high specificity and sensitivity in both the original and validation cohorts. The study gave a list of 150 to 200 TCR beta chains associated with cytomegalovirus. A later analysis had no HLA typing for the validation cohort, so co-occurrence there was scored across all 110 or so repertoires.

Library preparation employed the immunoSEQ multiplex PCR assay. The original pipeline was this. To diagnose cytomegalovirus status from the catalog of TCR beta chain sequences, a statistical classification framework was built. Here the immuneACCESS table is served through TCRdb, limited to in-frame sequences with V and J called. Missing clones are a known gap in these copies; in checked studies unresolved V genes cover under half, and the rest lacks a known reason. V, J and clone size are taken as reported in that table, and D and trimming were inferred from the DNA itself. The sample table holds more than 65,000 clones, of which 85% to 95% were seen once. 0.65% to 0.8% of the sample is in the top ten clones. A remark on this clone: There is no known antigen for this receptor. The sample holds no much larger clone one base away, and base qualities are not on file.

The donors were included in the validation cohort of roughly 120 subjects, a group kept apart from the 666-subject first cohort. Including cysteine and phenylalanine, the CDR3 has 15 amino acids. The read is trimmed to its CDR3 DNA, 45 bases read in frame from base 1. CDR1 and CDR2 were assigned from the germline V gene (reference sequence) as MNHNY and SVGAGI. Trimming accounts for 7 bases at V and 2 bases at J, while the number of junction bases matched to no gene is 5. The sequenced sample consisted of PBMCs. The rearrangement joined TRBV6-6 to TRBJ2-5; 12 central nucleotides agree with TRBD2. The origin of this receptor is a man younger than 35 in good health and CMV-seronegative. CDR3 protein: CASNHGLAGQETQYF. The DNA sequence follows: TGTGCCAGCAACCACGGACTAGCGGGACAAGAGACCCAGTACTTC.